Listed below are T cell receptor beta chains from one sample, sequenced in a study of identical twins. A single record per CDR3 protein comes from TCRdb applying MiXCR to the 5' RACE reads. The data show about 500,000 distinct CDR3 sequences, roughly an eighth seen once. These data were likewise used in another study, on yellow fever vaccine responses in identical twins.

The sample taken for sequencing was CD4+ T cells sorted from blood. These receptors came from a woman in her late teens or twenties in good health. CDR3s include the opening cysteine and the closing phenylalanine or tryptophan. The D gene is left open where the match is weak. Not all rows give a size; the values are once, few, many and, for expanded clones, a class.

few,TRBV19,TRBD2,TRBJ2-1,TGTGCCAGTAGCCACCGTAGGACTAGCTATGACAATGAGCAGTTCTTC,CASSHRRTSYDNEQFF
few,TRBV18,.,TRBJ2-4,TGTGCCAGCTCACCAGCCTCCGCGGGAGCCAAAAACATTCAGTACTTC,CASSPASAGAKNIQYF
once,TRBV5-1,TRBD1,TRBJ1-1,TGCGCCAGCAGCGGGGACAGGGGAGGGTCAAACACTGAAGCTTTCTTT,CASSGDRGGSNTEAFF
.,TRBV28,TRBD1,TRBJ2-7,TGTGCCAGCAGTTTACCCCAAACCGGGACAGGGTTATACGAGCAGTACTTC,CASSLPQTGTGLYEQYF
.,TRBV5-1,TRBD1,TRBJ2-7,TGCGCCAGCAGCTTATCAGGGGGTGGCTGGCACTACGAGCAGTACTTC,CASSLSGGGWHYEQYF
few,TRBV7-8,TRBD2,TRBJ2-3,TGTGCCAGCAGCTCCGTAGCGGGGGGGACCACAGATACGCAGTATTTT,CASSSVAGGTTDTQYF
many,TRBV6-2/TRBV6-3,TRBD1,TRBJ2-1,TGTGCCTATGGGGACAGGGCTAGTAATGAGCAGTTCTTC,CAYGDRASNEQFF
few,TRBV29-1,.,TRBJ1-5,TGCAGCGTTGGTTCAGCAAATCAGCCCCAGCATTTT,CSVGSANQPQHF
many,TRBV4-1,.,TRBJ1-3,TGCGCCAGCAGCCAAGTGGCATCTGGAAACACCATATATTTT,CASSQVASGNTIYF
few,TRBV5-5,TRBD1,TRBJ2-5,TGTGCCAGCAGTACCGGGACAGGGGGGGATTGGGAGACCCAGTACTTC,CASSTGTGGDWETQYF
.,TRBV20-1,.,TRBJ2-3,TGCAGTACCACCGGCCGGGATTCTAGCACAGATACGCAGTATTTT,CSTTGRDSSTDTQYF
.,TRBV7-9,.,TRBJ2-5,TGTGCCAGCAGCTTTTCGAGTCGGGAGACCCAGTACTTC,CASSFSSRETQYF
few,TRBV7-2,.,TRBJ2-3,TGTGCCAGCAGCTTAGTTGGGGGCGGAAGCACAGATACGCAGTATTTT,CASSLVGGGSTDTQYF
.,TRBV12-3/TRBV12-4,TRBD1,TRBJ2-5,TGTGCCAGCAGGGGACCGGGACAGGGGTCTAGTGGATGGCAAGAGACCCAGTACTTC,CASRGPGQGSSGWQETQYF
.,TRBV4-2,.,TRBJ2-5,TGTGCCAGCAGCCAACAAGCGTGGGCAACCCAAGAGACCCAGTACTTC,CASSQQAWATQETQYF
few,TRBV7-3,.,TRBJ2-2,TGTGCCAGCAGCTTAATGGGTTCCACCGGGGAGCTGTTTTTT,CASSLMGSTGELFF
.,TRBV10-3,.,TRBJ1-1,TGTGCCATCACCGGGGGGAACACTGAAGCTTTCTTT,CAITGGNTEAFF
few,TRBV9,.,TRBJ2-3,TGTGCCAGCAGCGTCCTGGCAGGGATGATGACAGATACGCAGTATTTT,CASSVLAGMMTDTQYF
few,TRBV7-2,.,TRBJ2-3,TGTGCCAGCAGCATCCCCGGGGATACGCAGTATTTT,CASSIPGDTQYF
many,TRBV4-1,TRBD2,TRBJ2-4,TGCGCCAGCAGCGGGGGGGGAGCCAAAAACATTCAGTACTTC,CASSGGGAKNIQYF
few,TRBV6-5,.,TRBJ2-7,TGTGCCAGCAGTTACCGCGCAGCGTCGAATGCCTACGAGCAGTACTTC,CASSYRAASNAYEQYF
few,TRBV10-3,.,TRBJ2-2,TGTGCCATCAGGGGGGTAGGAGCTTTCCAGAACACCGGGGAGCTGTTTTTT,CAIRGVGAFQNTGELFF
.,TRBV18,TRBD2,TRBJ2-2,TGTGCCAGCTCACGGGGACTAGCGGCCACCGGGGAGCTGTTTTTT,CASSRGLAATGELFF
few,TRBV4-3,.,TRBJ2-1,TGCGCCAGCAGCCAAGATGCGAGATTTGTTGTTAATGAGCAGTTCTTC,CASSQDARFVVNEQFF
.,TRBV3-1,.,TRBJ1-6,TGTGCCAGCAGCCAAGAACTGAATTCACCCCTCCACTTT,CASSQELNSPLHF
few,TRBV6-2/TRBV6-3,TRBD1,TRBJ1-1,TGTGCCAGCATTTGGACAGGGGGGAGTCTAATGAACACTGAAGCTTTCTTT,CASIWTGGSLMNTEAFF
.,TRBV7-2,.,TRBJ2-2,TGTGCCAGCAGCTTACAACTGTACACCGGGGAGCTGTTTTTT,CASSLQLYTGELFF
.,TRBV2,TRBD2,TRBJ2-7,TGTGCCAGCCGGGACCGGGGTAGCGGGAGCCACGAGCAGTACTTC,CASRDRGSGSHEQYF
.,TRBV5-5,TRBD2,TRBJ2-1,TGTGCCAGCAGCTATTCCCGAGGTACTAGCGGAACCTACAATGAGCAGTTCTTC,CASSYSRGTSGTYNEQFF
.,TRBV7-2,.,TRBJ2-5,TGTGCCAGCAGCTTTAGCGTTAGGGAGACCCAGTACTTC,CASSFSVRETQYF
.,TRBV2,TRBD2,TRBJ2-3,TGTGCCAGCAGTAAGGGACTAGGAGGCACAGATACGCAGTATTTT,CASSKGLGGTDTQYF
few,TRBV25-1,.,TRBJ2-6,TGTGCCAGCAGTGAGTTTCGGAGGGGGGCTGGGGCCAACGTCCTGACTTTC,CASSEFRRGAGANVLTF
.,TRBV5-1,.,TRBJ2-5,TGCGCCAGCAGCTTGGTGTTTCGAAGGCCTCCGGGTAAAGAGACCCAGTACTTC,CASSLVFRRPPGKETQYF
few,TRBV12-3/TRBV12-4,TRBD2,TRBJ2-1,TGTGCCAGCAGTTTAGGAGGGAGGGCCTACAATGAGCAGTTCTTC,CASSLGGRAYNEQFF
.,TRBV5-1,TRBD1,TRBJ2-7,TGCGCCAGCAGCCCTGGACAGGAAATCTCCTACGAGCAGTACTTC,CASSPGQEISYEQYF
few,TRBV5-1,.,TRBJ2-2,TGCGCCAGCAGCTTGCGGGCGGGAACGAACACCGGGGAGCTGTTTTTT,CASSLRAGTNTGELFF
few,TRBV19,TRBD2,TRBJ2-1,TGTGCCAGTACTCTGGGTAGCGGGAGGGCCCGGGAGCAGTTCTTC,CASTLGSGRAREQFF
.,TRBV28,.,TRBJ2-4,TGTGCCAGCAGGGGTCAGGGACGTTCCATTCAGTACTTC,CASRGQGRSIQYF
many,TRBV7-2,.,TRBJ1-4,TGTGCCAGCAGCTACGACAGCACAACTAATGAAAAACTGTTTTTT,CASSYDSTTNEKLFF
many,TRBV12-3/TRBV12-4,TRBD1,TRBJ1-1,TGTGCCAGCAGTTTAACAGGGGTCACTGAAGCTTTCTTT,CASSLTGVTEAFF
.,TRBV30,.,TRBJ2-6,TGTGCCTGGAGTTCCGGGACAACACCCTCTGGGGCCAACGTCCTGACTTTC,CAWSSGTTPSGANVLTF
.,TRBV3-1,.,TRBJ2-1,TGTGCCAGCAGCCGATTAGTAGGGGACGGCTCCTACAATGAGCAGTTCTTC,CASSRLVGDGSYNEQFF
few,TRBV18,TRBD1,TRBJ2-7,TGTGCCAGCTCACCCATGGGACAGGCCTCCTACGAGCAGTACTTC,CASSPMGQASYEQYF
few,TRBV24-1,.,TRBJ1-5,TGTGCCACCAGTGATTTAGCATCTGTCTATAGCAATCAGCCCCAGCATTTT,CATSDLASVYSNQPQHF
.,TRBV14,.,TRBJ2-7,TGTGCCAGCAGCCAAGCAGGGGAGAGCGAGCAGTACTTC,CASSQAGESEQYF
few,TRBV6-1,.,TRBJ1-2,TGTGCCAGCATGTCCTTACCCACCAGCGACTACACCTTC,CASMSLPTSDYTF
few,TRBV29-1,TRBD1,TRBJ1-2,TGCAGCGGCCAAGGGACAGGCTATGGCTACACCTTC,CSGQGTGYGYTF
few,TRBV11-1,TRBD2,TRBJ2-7,TGTGCCAGCAGCCGTGGGGCTAGCGGACAAAAAGGGCCCTACGAGCAGTACTTC,CASSRGASGQKGPYEQYF
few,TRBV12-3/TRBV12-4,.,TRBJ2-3,TGTGCCAGCATCCCTCTGAGCCTAGCGCGAGCCATCGGTACAGATACGCAGTATTTT,CASIPLSLARAIGTDTQYF
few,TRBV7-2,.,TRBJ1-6,TGTGCCAGCAGCTTGACAGCTTATAATTCACCCCTCCACTTT,CASSLTAYNSPLHF
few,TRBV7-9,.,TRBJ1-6,TGTGCCAGCAGCTTATACCAGGGGTCGGACGGTTCACCCCTCCACTTT,CASSLYQGSDGSPLHF